This T cell receptor (beta chain) is drawn from a study of T cell responses to AZD1222 COVID-19 vaccine. CDR3 size: 20 residues. J lost 2 bases, V lost 2 bases, and 17 bases had no gene match. Germline CDR1 is MNHEY and CDR2 is SMNVEV (reference sequence). Libraries were prepared by immunoSEQ multiplex PCR; TCRdb keeps only in-frame clonotypes and omits some of them. The sample includes roughly 160,000 clones, around nine tenths seen only once; the top ten take more than 4%. The analysis combined second doses at about 4 or about 12 weeks. V usage is TRBV27 and J usage is TRBJ1-5; 8 nucleotides agree with TRBD1. The sequencing here drew on peripheral blood, taken 28 days after the second AZD1222 dose. The receptor comes from an adult who received the AZD1222 COVID-19 vaccine. The CDR3 sequence is CASSLPKDNRGIGGNQPQHF. CDR3 nucleotides: TGTGCCAGCAGTTTACCCAAAGATAACAGGGGGATTGGCGGCAATCAGCCCCAGCATTTT.